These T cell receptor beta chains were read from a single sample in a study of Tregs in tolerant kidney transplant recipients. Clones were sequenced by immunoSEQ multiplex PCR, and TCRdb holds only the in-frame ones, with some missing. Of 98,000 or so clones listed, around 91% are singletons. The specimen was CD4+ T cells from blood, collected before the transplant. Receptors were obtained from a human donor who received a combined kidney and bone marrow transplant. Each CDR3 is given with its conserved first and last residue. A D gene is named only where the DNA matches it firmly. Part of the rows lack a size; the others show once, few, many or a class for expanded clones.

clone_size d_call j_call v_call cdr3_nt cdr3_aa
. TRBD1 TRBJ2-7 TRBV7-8 TGTGCCAGCAGCACTCGACAGGGGCCCTACGAGCAGTACTTC CASSTRQGPYEQYF
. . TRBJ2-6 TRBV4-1 TGCGCCAGCAGCCAAGAAGGCCGGACTACCGGGGCCAACGTCCTGACTTTC CASSQEGRTTGANVLTF
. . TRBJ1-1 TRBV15 TGTGCCACCAGCAGGGGAGGGGGAATGGCAATGAACACTGAAGCTTTCTTT CATSRGGGMAMNTEAFF
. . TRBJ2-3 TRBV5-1 TGCGCCAGCACCCCGGCCGGAGCTCCGGGTGCGCAGTATTTT CASTPAGAPGAQYF
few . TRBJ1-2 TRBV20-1 TGCAGTGCGACGGACAGCTATGGCTACACCTTC CSATDSYGYTF
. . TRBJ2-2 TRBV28 TGTGCCAGCACCTCCCCCGGGACTCCAACCGGGGAGCTGTTTTTT CASTSPGTPTGELFF
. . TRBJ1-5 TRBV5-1 TGCGCCAGCAGCTTGTCGGGGGATGAGCCCCAGCATTTT CASSLSGDEPQHF
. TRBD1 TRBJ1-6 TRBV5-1 TGCGCCAGCAGCCAGGGGGATTCACCCCTCCACTTT CASSQGDSPLHF
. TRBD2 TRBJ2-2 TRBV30 TGTGCCTGGGGGAGGGCCTGGACCGGGGAGCTGTTTTTT CAWGRAWTGELFF
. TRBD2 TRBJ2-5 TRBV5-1 TGCGCCAGCAGCTTGGAGGGGCGCGGGGGGGCCGAAGAGACCCAGTACTTC CASSLEGRGGAEETQYF
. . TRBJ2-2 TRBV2 TGTGCCAGCAGAGAGGCCCCGACCGGGGAGCTGTTTTTT CASREAPTGELFF
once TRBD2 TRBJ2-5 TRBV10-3 TGTGCCATCCGGGCTAGCGGGGAGACCCAGTACTTC CAIRASGETQYF
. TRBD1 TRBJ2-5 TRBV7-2 TGTGCCAGCGGCAAAGGGACAGGAAAAGAGACCCAGTACTTC CASGKGTGKETQYF
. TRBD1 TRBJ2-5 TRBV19 TGTGCCAGTGCAACAGGGGGGGAGACCCAGTACTTC CASATGGETQYF
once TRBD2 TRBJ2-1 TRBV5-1 TGCGCCAGCAGCTTGATTGGGGGGGACAATGAGCAGTTCTTC CASSLIGGDNEQFF
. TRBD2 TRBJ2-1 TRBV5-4 TGTGCCAGCAGCTTGGCCACTAGCGGGGTGCTTGAGCAGTTCTTC CASSLATSGVLEQFF
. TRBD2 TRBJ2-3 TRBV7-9 TGTGCCAGCAGCCTGACTAGCGGGATAACAGATACGCAGTATTTT CASSLTSGITDTQYF
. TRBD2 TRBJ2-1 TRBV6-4 TGTGCCAGCAGTGAATCTAGCGGGAGTCGCTACAATGAGCAGTTCTTC CASSESSGSRYNEQFF
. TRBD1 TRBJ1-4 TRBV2 TGTGCCAGCAGGGAAGGACAGGTTGGCCTGTTTTTT CASREGQVGLFF
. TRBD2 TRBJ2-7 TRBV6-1 TGTGCCAGCAGTGAACGGGGGAACCTGGGACTAGCGTCCTCCTACGAGCAGTACTTC CASSERGNLGLASSYEQYF
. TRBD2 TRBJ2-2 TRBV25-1 TGTGCCAGCAGTGAATCGGGGACTAGCGGGACTCCCGGGGAGCTGTTTTTT CASSESGTSGTPGELFF
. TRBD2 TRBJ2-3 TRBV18 TGTGCCAGCTCACGTGGGGCGGGAGTCGTAGATACGCAGTATTTT CASSRGAGVVDTQYF
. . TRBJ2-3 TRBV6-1 TGTGCCAGCAGTGAATTTCGCCGATCCAGGGGCCTAACTAGCACAGATACGCAGTATTTT CASSEFRRSRGLTSTDTQYF
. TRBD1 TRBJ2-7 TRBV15 TGTGCCACCAGCAGAGACCGACAGGGGTTCTACGAGCAGTACTTC CATSRDRQGFYEQYF
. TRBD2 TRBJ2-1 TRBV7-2 TGTGCCAGCAGCTTCAGGACTAGGGGTAATGAGCAGTTCTTC CASSFRTRGNEQFF
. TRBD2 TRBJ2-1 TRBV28 TGTGCCAGCAGGACTCCCTTTAGCGGGCCCACCTTCGGCGTGTACAATGAGCAGTTCTTC CASRTPFSGPTFGVYNEQFF
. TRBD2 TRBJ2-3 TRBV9 TGTGCCAGCAGCGTAGGCGGGAGGGACAATACGCAGTATTTT CASSVGGRDNTQYF
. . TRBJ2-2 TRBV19 TGTGCGACCTGGGGCGGCCCTCTCACCGGGGAGCTGTTTTTT CATWGGPLTGELFF
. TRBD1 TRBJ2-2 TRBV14 TGTGCCAGCAGCCGGAACCGGGACAGGAACACCGGGGAGCTGTTTTTT CASSRNRDRNTGELFF
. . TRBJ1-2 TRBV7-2 TGTGCCAGCAGTTCAGGACAGTCTAACTATGGCTACACCTTC CASSSGQSNYGYTF
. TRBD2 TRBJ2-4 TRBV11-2 TGTGCCAGCAGCCCCAGGACTAGCGGGGGGGCGGGGGACATTCAGTACTTC CASSPRTSGGAGDIQYF
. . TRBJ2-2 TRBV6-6 TGTGCCAGTTCTACTATAAACACCGGGGAGCTGTTTTTT CASSTINTGELFF
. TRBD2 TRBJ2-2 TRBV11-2 TGTGCCAGCAGCTCGCCCCGGGAGGGCGGGGAGCTGTTTTTT CASSSPREGGELFF
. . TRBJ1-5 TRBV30 TGTGCCTGGAGTGGGGACCAGGGGCCAGGGGGCAATCAGCCCCAGCATTTT CAWSGDQGPGGNQPQHF
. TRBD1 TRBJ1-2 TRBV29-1 TGCAGCGTCGCCGGACAGGGGGCTAACTATGGCTACACCTTC CSVAGQGANYGYTF
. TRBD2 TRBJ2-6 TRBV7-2 TGTGCCAGCAGCTTAGGTAGCGGGACTGGGGCCAACGTCCTGACTTTC CASSLGSGTGANVLTF
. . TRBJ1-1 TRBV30 TGTGCCTGGAGTGTGGGCAGGGAGAACACTGAAGCTTTCTTT CAWSVGRENTEAFF
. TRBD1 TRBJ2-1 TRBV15 TGTGCCACCAGCAGAGGGGGCGGGACAGGGTTATGGAATGAGCAGTTCTTC CATSRGGGTGLWNEQFF
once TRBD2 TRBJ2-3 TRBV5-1 TGCGCCAGCAGCTTGGGAGGGACTAGCGGCTCCACAGATACGCAGTATTTT CASSLGGTSGSTDTQYF
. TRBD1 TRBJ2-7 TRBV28 TGTGCCAGCAGTTTTTTCGGGACAGGGCGCTACGAGCAGTACTTC CASSFFGTGRYEQYF
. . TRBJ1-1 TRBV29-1 TGCAGCGTTGGGGGCCAGGTCACTGAAGCTTTCTTT CSVGGQVTEAFF